This T cell receptor (beta chain) was found in a study of CD8 T cells in ankylosing spondylitis (dated 2017 in TCRdb). For context, the study as a whole: The study profiled T cell receptor beta repertoires in healthy donors and ankylosing spondylitis patients to find disease-linked TCR variants. Peripheral blood samples were taken, and synovial fluid was additionally collected from ankylosing spondylitis patients. The full study cohort was made up of 25 ankylosing spondylitis patients and roughly 98 healthy donors.

The reads were generated on an Illumina HiSeq 2500. TCR beta libraries were prepared by quantitative 5'-RACE with molecular barcodes. In the original analysis: Disease-linked TCR variants were identified with a new computational method built on a probabilistic model of VDJ rearrangement. TCRdb took the public reads, trimmed them with fastp at Q25, ran MiXCR for clone calling and kept in-frame beta chains. Rows with a matching CDR3 protein are joined into one entry that keeps the most common DNA and genes. TCRdb assigned the V and J calls; the authors' analysis was not used. The sample table shows tens of thousands of distinct CDR3 sequences, and 6% are seen once. The top ten constitute approximately 12% of the sample. V drops 5 bases and J drops 6 bases, leaving 10 bases in between. CDR1 is given as SGHTA and CDR2 as FQGNSA, both from the germline V gene. Inclusive of the bounding cysteine and phenylalanine, the CDR3 is 13 residues long. Only CDR3 DNA is held: 39 bases, read in frame from base 1.

This clonotype was detected ten times or more. It lacks a known antigen. No base quality values were provided; no much bigger clone lies one nucleotide off. On the study overall, not on this receptor specifically: The disease-linked clones showed a CD8+ phenotype and occurred at relatively low frequencies in peripheral blood. Blood from ankylosing spondylitis patients appeared to be characterized by a TCR beta motif composed of about 8 highly homologous amino acid variants. Significant enrichment of the disease-linked clones was reported in matched synovial fluid samples from ankylosing spondylitis patients. Some motif variants had previously been reported in the synovial fluid and blood of reactive arthritis patients, which suggests shared mechanisms of disease initiation.

Material for sequencing was blood, either unsorted or a sorted T cell fraction (not recorded which). The origin of this receptor is a male donor with ankylosing spondylitis or in good health (not recorded which). The rearranged segments are TRBV7-2 and TRBJ2-2; a confident D gene designation cannot be given. The CDR3 protein is CASSLYLAGELFF. The bases read TGTGCCAGCAGCCTCTACTTGGCCGGGGAGCTGTTTTTT.